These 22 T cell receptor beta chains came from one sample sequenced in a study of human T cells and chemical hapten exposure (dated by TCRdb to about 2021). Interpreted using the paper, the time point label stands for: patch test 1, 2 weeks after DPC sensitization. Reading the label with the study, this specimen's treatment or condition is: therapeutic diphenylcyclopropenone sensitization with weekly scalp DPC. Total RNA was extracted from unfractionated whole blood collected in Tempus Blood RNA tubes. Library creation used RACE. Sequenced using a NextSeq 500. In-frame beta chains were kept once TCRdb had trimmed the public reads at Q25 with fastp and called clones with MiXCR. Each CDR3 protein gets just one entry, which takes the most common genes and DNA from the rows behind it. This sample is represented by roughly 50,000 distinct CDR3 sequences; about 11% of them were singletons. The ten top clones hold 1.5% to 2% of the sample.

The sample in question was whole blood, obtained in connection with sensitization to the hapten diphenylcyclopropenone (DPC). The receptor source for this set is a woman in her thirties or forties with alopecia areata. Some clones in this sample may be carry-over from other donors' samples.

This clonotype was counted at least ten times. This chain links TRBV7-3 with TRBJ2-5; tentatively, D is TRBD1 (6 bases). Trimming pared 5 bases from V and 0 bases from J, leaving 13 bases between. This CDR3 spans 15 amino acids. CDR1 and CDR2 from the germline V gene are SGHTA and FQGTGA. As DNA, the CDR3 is TGTGCCAGCAGCCCTCAGGGGACAAACCAAGAGACCCAGTACTTC. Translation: CASSPQGTNQETQYF.

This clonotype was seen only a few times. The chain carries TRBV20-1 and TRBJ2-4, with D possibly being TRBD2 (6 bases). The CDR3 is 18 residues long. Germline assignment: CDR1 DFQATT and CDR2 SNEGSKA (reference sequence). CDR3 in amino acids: CAYERGAYLRGQRNIQYF. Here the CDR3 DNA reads TGCGCTTACGAGCGCGGGGCTTATCTCCGGGGCCAACGGAACATTCAGTACTTC.

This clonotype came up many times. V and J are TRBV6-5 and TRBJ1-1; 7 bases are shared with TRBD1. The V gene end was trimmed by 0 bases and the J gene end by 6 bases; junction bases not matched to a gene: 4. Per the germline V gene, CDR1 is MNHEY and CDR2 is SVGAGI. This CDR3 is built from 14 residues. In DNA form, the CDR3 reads TGTGCCAGCAGTTACTCCAGTGACAGGGCTGAAGCTTTCTTT. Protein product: CASSYSSDRAEAFF.

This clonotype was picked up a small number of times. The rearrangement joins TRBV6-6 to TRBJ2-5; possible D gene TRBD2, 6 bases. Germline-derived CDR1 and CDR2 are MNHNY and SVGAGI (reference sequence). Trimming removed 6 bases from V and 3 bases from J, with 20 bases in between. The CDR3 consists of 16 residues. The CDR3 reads CASSPYRVAEKETQYF. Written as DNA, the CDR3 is TGTGCCAGCAGCCCCTACCGGGTAGCGGAGAAAGAGACCCAGTACTTC.

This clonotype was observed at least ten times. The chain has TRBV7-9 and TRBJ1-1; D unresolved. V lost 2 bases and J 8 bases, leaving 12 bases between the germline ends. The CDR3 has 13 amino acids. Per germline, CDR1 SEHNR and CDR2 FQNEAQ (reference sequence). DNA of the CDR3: TGTGCCAGCAGCTTAATACATACCGAAGAAGCTTTCTTT. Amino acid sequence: CASSLIHTEEAFF.

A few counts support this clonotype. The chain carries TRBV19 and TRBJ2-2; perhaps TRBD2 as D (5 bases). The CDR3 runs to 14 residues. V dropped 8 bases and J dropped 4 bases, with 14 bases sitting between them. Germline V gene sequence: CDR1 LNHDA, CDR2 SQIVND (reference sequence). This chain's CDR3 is CASWATTSTGELFF. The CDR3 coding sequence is TGTGCCAGTTGGGCGACTACGAGCACCGGGGAGCTGTTTTTT.

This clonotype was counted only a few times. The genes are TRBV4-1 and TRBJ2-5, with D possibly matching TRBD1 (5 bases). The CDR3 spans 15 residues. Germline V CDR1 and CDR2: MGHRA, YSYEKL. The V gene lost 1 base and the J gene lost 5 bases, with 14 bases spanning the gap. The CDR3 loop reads CASSQGAGLFETQYF. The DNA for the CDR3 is TGCGCCAGCAGCCAAGGAGCAGGGCTTTTCGAGACCCAGTACTTC.

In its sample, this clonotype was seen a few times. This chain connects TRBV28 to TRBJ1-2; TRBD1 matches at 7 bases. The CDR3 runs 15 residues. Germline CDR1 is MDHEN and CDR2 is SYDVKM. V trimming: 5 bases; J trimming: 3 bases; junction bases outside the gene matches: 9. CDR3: CASSIYRGGYYGYTF. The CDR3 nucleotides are TGTGCCAGCAGTATATACAGGGGCGGTTACTATGGCTACACCTTC.

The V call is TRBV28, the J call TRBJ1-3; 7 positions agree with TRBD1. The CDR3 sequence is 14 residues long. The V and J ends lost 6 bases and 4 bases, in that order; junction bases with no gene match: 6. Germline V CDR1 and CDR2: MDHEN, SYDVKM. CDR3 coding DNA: TGTGCCAGCAGCATGGACAGGACGGGAAACACCATATATTTT. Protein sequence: CASSMDRTGNTIYF.

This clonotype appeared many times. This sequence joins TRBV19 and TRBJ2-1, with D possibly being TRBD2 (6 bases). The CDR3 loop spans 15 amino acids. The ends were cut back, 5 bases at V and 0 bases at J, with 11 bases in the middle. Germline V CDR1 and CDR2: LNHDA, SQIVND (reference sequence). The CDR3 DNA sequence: TGTGCCAGTAGTTTATTGGGGGGCTCCTACAATGAGCAGTTCTTC. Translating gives CASSLLGGSYNEQFF.

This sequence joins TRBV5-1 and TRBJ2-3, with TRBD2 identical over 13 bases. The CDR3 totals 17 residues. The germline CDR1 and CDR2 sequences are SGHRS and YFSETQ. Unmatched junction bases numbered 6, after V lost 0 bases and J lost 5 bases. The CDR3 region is CASSLGTSGRIGDTQYF. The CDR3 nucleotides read TGCGCCAGCAGCTTGGGGACTAGCGGGAGAATAGGAGATACGCAGTATTTT.

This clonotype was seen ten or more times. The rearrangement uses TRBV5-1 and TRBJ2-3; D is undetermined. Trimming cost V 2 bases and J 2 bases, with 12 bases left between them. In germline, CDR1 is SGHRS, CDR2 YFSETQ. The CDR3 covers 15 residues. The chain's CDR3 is CASSFEDLNTDTQYF. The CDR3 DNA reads TGCGCCAGCAGCTTTGAAGACTTAAACACAGATACGCAGTATTTT.

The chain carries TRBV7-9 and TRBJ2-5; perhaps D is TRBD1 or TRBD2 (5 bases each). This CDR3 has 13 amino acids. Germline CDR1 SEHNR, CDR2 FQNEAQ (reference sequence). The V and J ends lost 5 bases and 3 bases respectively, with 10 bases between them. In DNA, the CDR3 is TGTGCCAGCAGCATCAGGGAGAAAGAGACCCAGTACTTC. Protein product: CASSIREKETQYF.

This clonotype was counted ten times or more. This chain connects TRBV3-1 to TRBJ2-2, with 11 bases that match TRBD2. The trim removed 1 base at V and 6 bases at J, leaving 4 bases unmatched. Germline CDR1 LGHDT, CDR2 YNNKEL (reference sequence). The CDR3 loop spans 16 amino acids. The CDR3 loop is CASSQGGSGGAGELFF. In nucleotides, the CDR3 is TGTGCCAGCAGCCAAGGCGGTAGCGGGGGGGCCGGGGAGCTGTTTTTT.

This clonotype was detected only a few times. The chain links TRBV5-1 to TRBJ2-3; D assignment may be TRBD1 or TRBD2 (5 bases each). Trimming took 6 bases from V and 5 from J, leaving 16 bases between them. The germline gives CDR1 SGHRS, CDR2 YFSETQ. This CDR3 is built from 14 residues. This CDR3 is CASKWGSDGDTQYF. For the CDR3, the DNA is TGCGCCAGCAAGTGGGGGAGTGATGGAGATACGCAGTATTTT.

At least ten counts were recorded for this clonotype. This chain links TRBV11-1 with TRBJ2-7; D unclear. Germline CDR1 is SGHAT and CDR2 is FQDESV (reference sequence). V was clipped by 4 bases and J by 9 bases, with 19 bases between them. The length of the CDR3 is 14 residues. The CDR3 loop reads CASSSPSSPTRQYF. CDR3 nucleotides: TGTGCCAGCAGCTCACCCTCGAGTCCTACGAGGCAGTACTTC.

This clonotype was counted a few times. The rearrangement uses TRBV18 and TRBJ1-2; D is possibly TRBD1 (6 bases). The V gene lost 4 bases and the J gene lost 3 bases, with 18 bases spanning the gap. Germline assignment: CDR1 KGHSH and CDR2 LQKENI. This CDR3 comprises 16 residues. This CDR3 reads CASSQTTGSHDYGYTF. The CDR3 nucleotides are TGTGCCAGCTCACAAACGACAGGCTCTCATGACTATGGCTACACCTTC.

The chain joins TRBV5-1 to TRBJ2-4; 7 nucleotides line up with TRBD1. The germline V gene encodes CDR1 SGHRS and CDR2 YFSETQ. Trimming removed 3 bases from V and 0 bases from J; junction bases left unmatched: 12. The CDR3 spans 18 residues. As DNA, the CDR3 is TGCGCCAGCAGCTCTCTGGGACAGCAAACGCTAGCCAAAAACATTCAGTACTTC. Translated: CASSSLGQQTLAKNIQYF. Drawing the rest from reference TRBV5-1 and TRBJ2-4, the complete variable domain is KAGVTQTPRYLIKTRGQQVTLSCSPISGHRSVSWYQQTPGQGLQFLFEYFSETQRNKGNFPGRFSGRQFSNSRSEMNVSTLELGDSALYLCASSSLGQQTLAKNIQYFGAGTRLSVL.

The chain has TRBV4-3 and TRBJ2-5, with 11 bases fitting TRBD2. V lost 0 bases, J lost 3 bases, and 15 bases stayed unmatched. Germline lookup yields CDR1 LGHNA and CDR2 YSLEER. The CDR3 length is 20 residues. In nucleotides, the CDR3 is TGCGCCAGCAGCCAAGATCTGGCAGGGGTCGGGACTAGCGGAGAAGAGACCCAGTACTTC. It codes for CASSQDLAGVGTSGEETQYF.

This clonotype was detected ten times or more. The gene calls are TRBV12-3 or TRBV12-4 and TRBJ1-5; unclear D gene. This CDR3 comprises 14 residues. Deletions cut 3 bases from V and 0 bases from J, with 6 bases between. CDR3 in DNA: TGTGCCAGCAGTTTCGTAGATAGCAATCAGCCCCAGCATTTT. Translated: CASSFVDSNQPQHF.

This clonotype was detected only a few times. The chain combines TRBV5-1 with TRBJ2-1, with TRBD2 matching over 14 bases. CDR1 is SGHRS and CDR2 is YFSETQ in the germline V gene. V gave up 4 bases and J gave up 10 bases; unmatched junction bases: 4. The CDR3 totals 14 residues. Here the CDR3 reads CASSAGLAGDEQFF. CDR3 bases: TGCGCCAGCAGCGCGGGACTAGCGGGGGACGAGCAGTTCTTC.

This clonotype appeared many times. CDR3 nucleotides: TGCAGCGTTGAATTCCTAGGCCCAGATACGCAGTATTTT. This sequence encodes CSVEFLGPDTQYF. The chain employs TRBV29-1 and TRBJ2-3; no clear D gene. This CDR3 has 13 amino acids. Trimming took off 2 bases at V and 4 bases at J, with 10 bases between the two ends. Germline lookup yields CDR1 SQVTM and CDR2 ANQGSEA.